What follows are 9 T cell receptor beta chains derived from one specimen sequenced in a study of beta chain features in type 1 diabetes. Notes on the study in general: Type 1 diabetes patients showed a moderate but significant shortening of TCRB CDR3s in all four CD4+ subsets.

Sequencing targeted expressed TCRB transcripts, as all isolated RNA had been reverse transcribed. Data came from immunoSEQ multiplex PCR; TCRdb stores just in-frame clones and leaves some out. The sample lists hundreds of thousands of clones, 13% seen once, with less than 0.025% in the top ten. No cognate antigen is known for these TCRs. The specimen was naive CD4+ T cells from blood. Receptors were obtained from a man younger than 30 with type 1 diabetes.

The chain is built from TRBV19 and TRBJ1-2, with 7 bases identical to TRBD1. Germline V lookup: CDR1 LNHDA, CDR2 SQIVND (reference sequence). The CDR3 extends over 15 amino acids. V was pared by 5 bases and J by 4 bases, with 10 bases of the junction left unmatched. CDR3 in DNA: TGTGCCAGTAGTTCCCGACAGGGTTCCAGCTATGGCTACACCTTC. Its translation: CASSSRQGSSYGYTF.

This clone has a handful of counts. The V gene is TRBV9, the J gene TRBJ1-2; 9 bases fit TRBD1. Looked up from germline, CDR1 is SGDLS and CDR2 is YYNGEE. CDR3 length equals 12 residues. The trim removed 7 bases at V and 5 bases at J, leaving 3 bases unmatched. The CDR3 coding sequence is TGTGCCAGCCGGGACAGGGCTTATGGCTACACCTTC. Its protein is CASRDRAYGYTF.

This clone appeared a few times. The V call is TRBV28, the J call TRBJ1-2; 8 bases are a match to TRBD1. V lost 10 bases and J lost 2; bases outside the gene matches: 6. Germline lookup yields CDR1 MDHEN and CDR2 SYDVKM. The CDR3 extends over 13 amino acids. The CDR3 DNA is TGTGCCATCGAGGGACAGGAAAACTATGGCTACACCTTC. The encoded protein is CAIEGQENYGYTF.

The V and J genes are TRBV5-4 and TRBJ2-3, with 12 bases matching TRBD2. V dropped 2 bases and J dropped 5; count of bases not matched to a gene: 6. Germline CDR1 SGHNT, CDR2 YYREEE (reference sequence). The CDR3 has 16 amino acids. Here the CDR3 reads CASSFGASGGVDTQYF. In DNA form, the CDR3 reads TGTGCCAGCAGCTTTGGGGCTAGCGGGGGGGTAGATACGCAGTATTTT.

This clone appeared a few times. The genes are TRBV6-5 and TRBJ1-5, with TRBD1 as a possible D gene (5 bases). The germline CDR1 and CDR2 sequences are MNHEY and SVGAGI. The V end lost 3 bases, the J end lost 2 bases, and 11 bases lay between the germline ends. This CDR3 has 15 amino acids. The CDR3 region is CASSYAWDGNQPQHF. The CDR3 nucleotides are TGTGCCAGCAGTTATGCCTGGGACGGCAATCAGCCCCAGCATTTT.

The sample holds a few counts of this clone. The chain recombines TRBV19 with TRBJ2-3; 9 nucleotides agree with TRBD2. The germline gives CDR1 LNHDA, CDR2 SQIVND (reference sequence). The J segment lost 4 bases and the V segment lost 4 bases, leaving 6 bases of the junction unmatched. This CDR3 contains 15 residues. In DNA, the CDR3 is TGTGCCAGTAGTACTACCGGGACTAGCCCAGATACGCAGTATTTT. It translates to CASSTTGTSPDTQYF.

The V call is TRBV6-5, the J call TRBJ2-7; D gene ambiguous. Germline V CDR1 and CDR2: MNHEY, SVGAGI. The CDR3 has 14 residues. Trimming took off 5 bases at V and 9 bases at J, with 20 bases between the two ends. CDR3 region: CASSPPGSYPGQYF. The DNA for the CDR3 is TGTGCCAGCAGTCCCCCCGGATCTTACCCCGGGCAGTACTTC.

This clone showed up just once. Other DNA sequences in this sample translate to the same CDR3. The rearrangement joins TRBV5-1 to TRBJ2-5, with D unclear. V lost 0 bases to trimming and J lost 1 base, with 7 bases between them. The CDR3 is 14 amino acids. The germline V gene encodes CDR1 SGHRS and CDR2 YFSETQ. The CDR3 reads CASSLGTVQETQYF. CDR3 nucleotide sequence: TGCGCCAGCAGCTTGGGCACAGTCCAAGAGACCCAGTACTTC.

The CDR3 loop is CASSGWTGSLEAFF. The CDR3 bases are TGTGCCAGCAGTGGATGGACAGGGAGTCTGGAAGCTTTCTTT. V and J are TRBV28 and TRBJ1-1, with 8 nucleotides matching TRBD1. CDR3 length equals 14 residues. The V gene's germline CDR1 is MDHEN and CDR2 SYDVKM. With V trimmed by 5 bases and J by 8 bases, 10 bases remained unmatched.